This record concerns one T cell receptor (beta chain) sequence. As processed by the authors: Amplification of reference gene primers provided the estimated nucleated cell counts. TCRdb's copy holds only in-frame clones and misses some; the assay was immunoSEQ multiplex PCR. V, J and clone size are taken as reported in that table, and D and trimming were inferred from the DNA itself. Here the sample spans about 210,000 clones, more than 75% being singletons. The source of the sample is a study of blood T cell repertoires in COVID-19. CDR1 MNHEY and CDR2 SVGAGI come from the germline V gene. Trimming stripped 5 bases from V and 3 bases from J, with 10 bases between. The CDR3 runs to 13 residues.

The receptor's source is a woman between 40 and 55 years old with acute or convalescent COVID-19. Sequenced material: peripheral blood. V gene TRBV6-5 combines with J gene TRBJ1-2; perhaps TRBD1 as D (5 bases). CDR3 sequence: CASSQTGYYGYTF. In DNA, the CDR3 is TGTGCCAGCAGTCAAACAGGTTACTATGGCTACACCTTC.